This TCR beta chain was captured by sequencing in a study of T cells in Graves' hyperthyroidism and ophthalmopathy. Each patient was aged 18 to 65 and had newly diagnosed hyperthyroidism of under 2 months' duration. PBMCs were obtained from 10 ml fresh peripheral blood. Amplified TCR beta CDR3 regions derived from RNA transcripts. A first-round RT-PCR of the TCR CDR3 used the HTBI primer set. TCRdb reanalysed the multiplex PCR reads using MiXCR and keeps one entry per CDR3 protein. The data show some 760,000 distinct CDR3 sequences, about 15% seen once. The CDR3 has 18 amino acids. Germline trimming cut 2 bases from V and 9 bases from J; bases unmatched to any gene: 12. Looked up from germline, CDR1 is PRHDT and CDR2 is FYEKMQ (reference sequence). This clonotype has a count of ten or more. No antigen is known for it. Notes on the study in general: Most thyroid-expanded clonotypes above 0.001 were also found in blood.

V is TRBV13 and J is TRBJ2-1, with 14 bases identical to TRBD2. This TCR was recovered from a young woman with Graves' hyperthyroidism. The sequencing sample was made of blood. The CDR3: CASSLLLKGLAGEGEQFF. CDR3 DNA sequence: TGTGCCAGCAGCTTACTCCTGAAGGGACTAGCGGGAGAGGGTGAGCAGTTCTTC.